Shown below are 20 T cell receptor beta chains from a single sample sequenced in a study of T cell repertoires in cytomegalovirus infection. TCRdb recomputed calls from the reads with MiXCR, one row per CDR3 protein. This sample has 360,000 or so distinct CDR3 sequences; about 35% occur once, and the top ten carry roughly 13%. No antigen has been identified for these receptors. Sequencing was performed on cultured PBMCs, taken from culture after CMV antigen stimulation. The origin of the receptors is a human donor in good health (CMV status not recorded). Some clones in this sample may be carry-over from other donors' samples.

V and J are TRBV7-9 and TRBJ1-4, with D perhaps TRBD1 (5 bases). Germline CDR1 and CDR2: SEHNR and FQNEAQ (reference sequence). The CDR3 has 15 residues. The V end was cut by 5 bases, the J end by 5 bases, with 15 bases between. The CDR3 DNA reads TGTGCCAGCAGCGGATACGGGACGGCAAATGAAAAACTGTTTTTT. Encoded protein: CASSGYGTANEKLFF.

The chain employs TRBV19 and TRBJ1-1; no reliable D call. The V gene lost 1 base and the J gene lost 4 bases, with 16 bases spanning the gap. The CDR3 contains 16 residues. The V gene's germline CDR1 is LNHDA and CDR2 SQIVND (reference sequence). CDR3 region: CASSIGVRGKGTEAFF. CDR3 coding DNA: TGTGCCAGTAGTATAGGGGTACGTGGGAAAGGCACTGAAGCTTTCTTT.

This clonotype was counted a few times. CDR3 nucleotides: TGTGCCAGCAGCTCCGCCTCACCCCGGGACACTATCTATGGCTACACCTTC. Translation gives CASSSASPRDTIYGYTF. The V and J genes are TRBV7-8 and TRBJ1-2; TRBD1 is a possible D gene (6 bases). The CDR3 sequence is 17 residues long. The V end lost 4 bases, the J end lost 4 bases, and 22 bases lay between the germline ends. CDR1 and CDR2 from the germline V gene are SGHVS and FQNEAQ.

V is TRBV9 and J is TRBJ1-1; 7 nucleotides match TRBD1. After removal of 3 bases from V and 4 bases from J, the junction contained 9 bases not matched to a gene. The CDR3 length is 15 residues. Germline loops: CDR1 SGDLS, CDR2 YYNGEE. The CDR3 sequence is CASSEPQGFSTEAFF. DNA for the CDR3: TGTGCCAGCAGCGAACCACAGGGGTTTAGCACTGAAGCTTTCTTT.

In this sample, this clonotype turned up a few times. CDR3 nucleotides: TGTGCCAGCAGCCCTGGAGCATCTTTGGGGGACAATGAGCAGTTCTTC. This sequence encodes CASSPGASLGDNEQFF. V gene TRBV7-2 combines with J gene TRBJ2-1; possibly TRBD1 or TRBD2 for D (5 bases each). Germline CDR1 is SGHTA and CDR2 is FQGNSA. V shed 5 bases and J shed 5 bases, with 19 bases lying between them. This CDR3 spans 16 amino acids. Combining the CDR3 with reference TRBV7-2 and TRBJ2-1 gives the whole variable domain GAGVSQSPSNKVTEKGKDVELRCDPISGHTALYWYRQSLGQGLEFLIYFQGNSAPDKSGLPSDRFSAERTGGSVSTLTIQRTQQEDSAVYLCASSPGASLGDNEQFFGPGTRLTVL.

This clonotype was detected a few times. This chain joins TRBV18 and TRBJ2-1, with 11 positions matching TRBD2. J was trimmed by 7 bases and V by 3 bases; bases with no gene match: 5. Germline V CDR1 and CDR2: KGHSH, LQKENI. The CDR3 runs to 15 residues. CDR3 sequence (DNA): TGTGCCAGCTCACCCGGGACTAGCGGATTGAATGAGCAGTTCTTC. It codes for CASSPGTSGLNEQFF. The full variable domain, in which reference TRBV18 and TRBJ2-1 provide the parts outside the CDR3, is NAGVMQNPRHLVRRRGQEARLRCSPMKGHSHVYWYRQLPEEGLKFMVYLQKENIIDESGMPKERFSAEFPKEGPSILRIQQVVRGDSAAYFCASSPGTSGLNEQFFGPGTRLTVL.

This clonotype was counted only a few times. The DNA of the CDR3 is TGTGCCAGCAGTGAACAGGGGCCTCCGGGGGAGCAGTACTTC. Protein product: CASSEQGPPGEQYF. This chain uses TRBV2 with TRBJ2-7; perhaps TRBD1 as D (6 bases). The length of the CDR3 is 14 residues. Looked up from germline, CDR1 is SNHLY and CDR2 is FYNNEI. V shed 2 bases and J shed 7 bases, with 15 bases lying between them.

The V and J genes are TRBV6-5 and TRBJ1-1; D gene unclear. CDR3 length: 11 residues. Germline V lookup: CDR1 MNHEY, CDR2 SVGAGI. The V gene lost 5 bases and the J gene lost 7 bases, with 8 bases spanning the gap. CDR3 sequence (DNA): TGTGCCAGCAGTAATAGGTTTGAAGCTTTCTTT. Protein sequence: CASSNRFEAFF.

The chain uses TRBV19 and TRBJ1-5; 9 nucleotides agree with TRBD1. With 4 bases clipped from V and 5 bases from J, the junction kept 6 bases outside the gene matches. The CDR3 contains 15 residues. Germline V gene data show CDR1 as LNHDA and CDR2 as SQIVND (reference sequence). CDR3 DNA: TGTGCCAGTAGTACCGGGACAGGGAAAGATCAGCCCCAGCATTTT. Translation gives CASSTGTGKDQPQHF.

J is TRBJ1-3 and V is TRBV10-2; TRBD1 might be the D (5 bases). The CDR3 covers 15 residues. The germline V gene encodes CDR1 WSHSY and CDR2 SAAADI. Deletions cut 6 bases from V and 0 bases from J, with 12 bases between. CDR3 sequence: CASRSGSSSGNTIYF. The DNA for the CDR3 is TGCGCCAGCAGATCAGGGTCTAGCTCTGGAAACACCATATATTTT.

Only one count was recorded for this clonotype. V gene TRBV27 combines with J gene TRBJ2-7; 8 bases line up with TRBD1. Germline V lookup: CDR1 MNHEY, CDR2 SMNVEV (reference sequence). The CDR3 length is 14 residues. V shed 5 bases and J 6 bases; nucleotides not matched to a gene: 9. The CDR3 spells CASSRAGGPLEQYF. The CDR3 nucleotides read TGTGCCAGCAGTAGGGCAGGGGGCCCCCTCGAGCAGTACTTC.

This clonotype was counted only a few times. The chain is built from TRBV6-2 or TRBV6-3 and TRBJ2-3; the D gene is possibly TRBD2 (5 bases). V was trimmed by 1 base and J by 4 bases, leaving 21 bases between them. Germline CDR1 is MNHEY and CDR2 is SVGEGT. The CDR3 length is 18 residues. CDR3 amino acids: CASSYYGSASRWADTQYF. The CDR3 region has the DNA TGTGCCAGCAGTTACTACGGTAGCGCCAGCCGTTGGGCAGATACGCAGTATTTT.

The rearrangement joins TRBV12-3 or TRBV12-4 to TRBJ2-1; D gene ambiguous. This CDR3 is built from 12 residues. The V gene lost 8 bases and the J gene lost 4 bases, with 9 bases spanning the gap. For the CDR3, the DNA is TGTGCCAGCCTCTCGGGTTACAATGAGCAGTTCTTC. Protein sequence: CASLSGYNEQFF.

The chain combines TRBV12-3 or TRBV12-4 with TRBJ2-7; no firm D call. CDR3 length equals 13 residues. The germline V and J ends were trimmed by 3 bases and 5 bases, with 11 bases remaining between them. The CDR3 protein is CASSFTWRNEQYF. The CDR3 DNA reads as TGTGCCAGCAGTTTTACGTGGCGCAACGAGCAGTACTTC.

This clonotype has only a few counts. V usage is TRBV5-5 and J usage is TRBJ2-6; D perhaps matches TRBD2 (5 bases). Germline V CDR1 and CDR2: SGHKS, YYEKEE (reference sequence). Trimming took off 4 bases at V and 2 bases at J, with 13 bases between the two ends. The CDR3 is 16 amino acids. The CDR3 sequence is CASSPIRETGANVLTF. CDR3 DNA: TGTGCCAGCAGCCCAATTCGGGAAACTGGGGCCAACGTCCTGACTTTC. The full variable domain, with the rest looked up from reference TRBV5-5 and TRBJ2-6, is DAGVTQSPTHLIKTRGQQVTLRCSPISGHKSVSWYQQVLGQGPQFIFQYYEKEERGRGNFPDRFSARQFPNYSSELNVNALLLGDSALYLCASSPIRETGANVLTFGAGSRLTVL.

The chain carries TRBV6-2 or TRBV6-3 and TRBJ2-1; possible D gene TRBD2, 5 bases. Per germline, CDR1 MNHEY and CDR2 SVGEGT. V lost 6 bases and J lost 9, with 12 bases in between. This CDR3 has 12 amino acids. CDR3 sequence reads: CASSAAGSEQFF. CDR3 nucleotides: TGTGCCAGCAGCGCCGCGGGCAGTGAGCAGTTCTTC.

CDR3 sequence: CASSFSGGEQFF. The CDR3 nucleotides are TGTGCCAGCAGCTTTAGCGGGGGAGAGCAGTTCTTC. The genes are TRBV7-8 and TRBJ2-1; 9 bases line up with TRBD2. The germline V gene has CDR1 SGHVS and CDR2 FQNEAQ. J lost 10 bases, V lost 3 bases, and 1 base had no gene match. This CDR3 contains 12 residues.

In this sample, this clonotype turned up a few times. The rearrangement links TRBV7-2 to TRBJ1-1; tentative D call: TRBD1 (6 bases). There are 13 residues in the CDR3. Germline V CDR1 and CDR2: SGHTA, FQGNSA. V was cut by 3 bases and J by 6 bases, with 11 bases left in between. CDR3 in DNA: TGTGCCAGCAGCTTGACAGGCTCTGCTGAAGCTTTCTTT. Amino acids: CASSLTGSAEAFF.

This clonotype was picked up many times. The genes are TRBV11-2 and TRBJ2-1; D might be TRBD1 (5 bases). The length of the CDR3 is 16 residues. Germline V gene sequence: CDR1 SGHAT, CDR2 FQNNGV. The ends were cut back, 2 bases at V and 0 bases at J, with 11 bases in the middle. The CDR3, as DNA: TGTGCCAGCAGCTTAAGGGGTCGGAGCTCCTACAATGAGCAGTTCTTC. Its protein product is CASSLRGRSSYNEQFF.

V and J are TRBV27 and TRBJ2-7; D perhaps matches TRBD2 (5 bases). Germline V gives CDR1 MNHEY, CDR2 SMNVEV (reference sequence). V was cut by 8 bases and J by 1 base, with 12 bases left in between. The CDR3 runs 13 residues. The DNA for the CDR3 is TGTGCCAGCCTCTCGGAGGCTTCCTACGAGCAGTACGTC. This sequence encodes CASLSEASYEQYV.